What follows describes a single TCR beta chain. This record comes from a study of T cell changes during pregnancy in multiple sclerosis. TCRdb's table, derived via immunoSEQ multiplex PCR, lists solely in-frame clones and lacks some. The sample carries tens of thousands of clones, roughly 94% recorded once. The germline CDR1 and CDR2 sequences are SGHTS and YDEGEE. V was trimmed by 4 bases and J by 2 bases, leaving 16 bases between them. The CDR3 has 16 amino acids. This TCR came from a female donor with multiple sclerosis, enrolled in a pregnancy study. The starting material was peripheral blood, obtained in the third trimester of pregnancy. The chain has TRBV5-8 and TRBJ2-1; weak D call: TRBD1 (5 bases). The DNA for the CDR3 is TGTGCCAGCAGCCCCGGCGCAGGGTACACCTACAATGAGCAGTTCTTC. Its protein product is CASSPGAGYTYNEQFF.